The clone carrying this T cell receptor (beta chain) has more than one count but fewer than ten. The antigen is undetermined. V lost 6 bases, J lost 0 bases, and 8 bases stayed unmatched. This CDR3 contains 15 residues. This sample is drawn from a study of T cells after yellow fever vaccination. General study points: Within FACS-sorted repertoires, abundant clonotypes contaminating from the bulk population could be present.

MiXCR, run by TCRdb on the 5' RACE reads, gives a single entry per CDR3 protein. The sample yields 300,000 to 450,000 distinct CDR3 sequences, about 6% seen once. The source is a man under 40 who received the YFV17D yellow fever vaccine. Here the sequenced sample was PBMCs, taken 5 days after the yellow fever booster vaccination. The V and J genes are TRBV12-3 or TRBV12-4 and TRBJ2-7, with 7 bases lining up with TRBD1. For the CDR3, the DNA is TGTGCCAGCAGGCGAGGGACAGATAGCTCCTACGAGCAGTACTTC. Its protein product is CASRRGTDSSYEQYF.